This TCR beta chain was found in a study of T-cell reconstitution after alpha-beta-depleted transplantation in children. TCRbeta library construction was performed incorporating unique molecular identifiers. TCRdb independently ran MiXCR on the PCR reads; one entry per CDR3 protein. The data show under 300,000 distinct CDR3 sequences, around 8.9% seen once. There are 15 residues in the CDR3. V lost 6 bases and J 4 bases, leaving 18 bases between the germline ends. CDR1 SNHLY and CDR2 FYNNEI come from the germline V gene. This clonotype was detected ten times or more. The source is a human donor who donated a stem cell graft to a child with SCID. The J gene is TRBJ1-2, the V gene TRBV2; TRBD1 might be the D (6 bases). The sequencing here drew on PBMCs from the stem cell graft donor, taken from the stem cell graft. In DNA form, the CDR3 reads TGTGCCAGCAGGTTTACAGGGCTGGGGTCCTATGGCTACACCTTC. This sequence encodes CASRFTGLGSYGYTF.